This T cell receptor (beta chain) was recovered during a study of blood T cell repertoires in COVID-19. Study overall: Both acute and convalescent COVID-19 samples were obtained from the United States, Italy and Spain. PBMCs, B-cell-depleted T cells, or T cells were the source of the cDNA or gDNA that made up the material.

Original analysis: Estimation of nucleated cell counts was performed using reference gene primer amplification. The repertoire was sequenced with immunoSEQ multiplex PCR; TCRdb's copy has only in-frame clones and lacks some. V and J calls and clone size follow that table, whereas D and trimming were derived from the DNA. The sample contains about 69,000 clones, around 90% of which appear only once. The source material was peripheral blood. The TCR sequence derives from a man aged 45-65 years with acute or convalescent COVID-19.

The CDR3 protein is CASSRRGQGNYGYTF. Here the CDR3 DNA reads TGCGCCAGCAGCCGAAGGGGACAGGGTAACTATGGCTACACCTTC. The chain links TRBV5-1 to TRBJ1-2, with TRBD1 matching 9 bases. V was clipped by 4 bases and J by 1 base; unmatched bases: 5. The CDR3 consists of 15 residues. The germline V gene has CDR1 SGHRS and CDR2 YFSETQ.